A selection of T cell receptor beta chains follows, all from one sample in a study of T-cell reconstitution after alpha-beta-depleted transplantation in children. TCRdb re-analysed the PCR reads in MiXCR, keeping a single row per CDR3 protein. This table has 90,000 to 150,000 distinct CDR3 sequences, about 23% appearing once. The specimen comprised PBMCs, mostly from graft donor cells, sampled 180 days after TCRalphabeta/CD19-depleted stem cell transplant. The receptor set was obtained from a male patient between 2 and 10 years old who had a stem cell transplant for chronic granulomatous disease, so the T cells may come from the graft donor. Both conserved end residues are part of each CDR3. Each record gives: CDR3 protein, CDR3 DNA, clone size, V gene, J gene, D gene. The D gene is left open where the match is weak. Not every row has a clone size; where given, it reads once, few, many or a size class.

CDR3 protein: CASSEWGTGEYEQYF
CDR3 DNA: TGTGCCAGCAGTGAATGGGGGACAGGGGAGTACGAGCAGTACTTC
clone size: few
V gene: TRBV25-1
J gene: TRBJ2-7
D gene: TRBD1

CDR3 protein: CSAGIRPGSYNEQFF
CDR3 DNA: TGCAGTGCTGGAATCCGCCCCGGATCCTACAATGAGCAGTTCTTC
clone size: .
V gene: TRBV20-1
J gene: TRBJ2-1
D gene: .

CDR3 protein: CSASKDSSRTQYF
CDR3 DNA: TGCAGTGCTTCGAAGGACAGTTCGAGGACCCAGTACTTC
clone size: many
V gene: TRBV20-1
J gene: TRBJ2-5
D gene: .

CDR3 protein: CASSPRARGAGYNEQFF
CDR3 DNA: TGTGCCAGCAGCCCAAGGGCGCGTGGCGCGGGGTACAATGAGCAGTTCTTC
clone size: few
V gene: TRBV12-3/TRBV12-4
J gene: TRBJ2-1
D gene: .

CDR3 protein: CSAASAGYEQYF
CDR3 DNA: TGCAGCGCTGCCTCAGCTGGTTACGAGCAGTACTTC
clone size: many
V gene: TRBV29-1
J gene: TRBJ2-7
D gene: .

CDR3 protein: CASSLVGLAGGNEQFF
CDR3 DNA: TGTGCCAGCAGTTTAGTAGGGCTAGCGGGGGGCAATGAGCAGTTCTTC
clone size: many
V gene: TRBV12-3/TRBV12-4
J gene: TRBJ2-1
D gene: TRBD2

CDR3 protein: CASSLNRGSAEQYF
CDR3 DNA: TGTGCCAGCAGTTTAAACAGGGGGTCCGCCGAGCAGTACTTC
clone size: .
V gene: TRBV12-3/TRBV12-4
J gene: TRBJ2-7
D gene: TRBD1

CDR3 protein: CASGETGRTQYF
CDR3 DNA: TGTGCCAGCGGGGAGACAGGCCGGACCCAGTACTTC
clone size: few
V gene: TRBV7-2
J gene: TRBJ2-5
D gene: .

CDR3 protein: CASTKTDSNQPQHF
CDR3 DNA: TGTGCCAGCACTAAGACAGATAGCAATCAGCCCCAGCATTTT
clone size: .
V gene: TRBV12-3/TRBV12-4
J gene: TRBJ1-5
D gene: .

CDR3 protein: CASRRLGQGSEQYF
CDR3 DNA: TGTGCCAGCAGGAGACTGGGACAGGGATCCGAGCAGTACTTC
clone size: few
V gene: TRBV7-9
J gene: TRBJ2-7
D gene: TRBD1

CDR3 protein: CASSQESAGVNTGELFF
CDR3 DNA: TGTGCCAGCAGCCAAGAATCAGCGGGAGTGAACACCGGGGAGCTGTTTTTT
clone size: many
V gene: TRBV4-2
J gene: TRBJ2-2
D gene: TRBD2

CDR3 protein: CASSLQGDHNEQFF
CDR3 DNA: TGCGCCAGCAGCTTACAGGGTGATCACAATGAGCAGTTCTTC
clone size: .
V gene: TRBV5-1
J gene: TRBJ2-1
D gene: .

CDR3 protein: CAIRTSGDEQYF
CDR3 DNA: TGTGCCATTAGGACTAGCGGCGACGAGCAGTACTTC
clone size: many
V gene: TRBV10-3
J gene: TRBJ2-7
D gene: TRBD2

CDR3 protein: CATRFGWTGNEQFF
CDR3 DNA: TGTGCCACCAGATTCGGGTGGACGGGAAATGAGCAGTTCTTC
clone size: many
V gene: TRBV27
J gene: TRBJ2-1
D gene: .

CDR3 protein: CASSLSIRTNTEAFF
CDR3 DNA: TGTGCCAGCAGTTTATCGATTAGGACGAACACTGAAGCTTTCTTT
clone size: .
V gene: TRBV27
J gene: TRBJ1-1
D gene: .

CDR3 protein: CASSQGTHDSNQPQHF
CDR3 DNA: TGCGCCAGCAGCCAGGGGACACACGATAGCAATCAGCCCCAGCATTTT
clone size: many
V gene: TRBV4-3
J gene: TRBJ1-5
D gene: .

CDR3 protein: CASSLGQGGYEQYF
CDR3 DNA: TGTGCCAGCAGTTTAGGACAGGGCGGCTACGAGCAGTACTTC
clone size: few
V gene: TRBV12-3/TRBV12-4
J gene: TRBJ2-7
D gene: TRBD1

CDR3 protein: CASSLAGTGTGSPLHF
CDR3 DNA: TGTGCCAGCAGCTTAGCCGGGACAGGCACAGGATCACCCCTCCACTTT
clone size: many
V gene: TRBV7-2
J gene: TRBJ1-6
D gene: TRBD1

CDR3 protein: CASRSGLNNEQFF
CDR3 DNA: TGTGCCAGCAGGAGCGGGTTAAACAATGAGCAGTTCTTC
clone size: .
V gene: TRBV28
J gene: TRBJ2-1
D gene: .

CDR3 protein: CASSLLASSTDTQYF
CDR3 DNA: TGTGCCAGCAGTTTACTAGCGTCTAGCACAGATACGCAGTATTTT
clone size: .
V gene: TRBV12-3/TRBV12-4
J gene: TRBJ2-3
D gene: .

CDR3 protein: CASSLEGGPIALYEQYF
CDR3 DNA: TGTGCCAGCAGCTTAGAGGGGGGGCCCATCGCCCTGTACGAGCAGTACTTC
clone size: .
V gene: TRBV7-6
J gene: TRBJ2-7
D gene: .

CDR3 protein: CASSQEGHAGETQYF
CDR3 DNA: TGTGCCAGCAGCCAGGAAGGACATGCTGGAGAGACCCAGTACTTC
clone size: .
V gene: TRBV3-1
J gene: TRBJ2-5
D gene: .

CDR3 protein: CASRLFYGYTF
CDR3 DNA: TGTGCCAGCCGCCTTTTCTATGGCTACACCTTC
clone size: many
V gene: TRBV12-3/TRBV12-4
J gene: TRBJ1-2
D gene: .

CDR3 protein: CASSLGGRTQYF
CDR3 DNA: TGTGCCAGCAGTCTGGGCGGAAGGACGCAGTATTTT
clone size: .
V gene: TRBV28
J gene: TRBJ2-3
D gene: .

CDR3 protein: CSARSQGLGGNQPQHF
CDR3 DNA: TGCAGTGCTAGGTCCCAGGGCTTAGGGGGCAATCAGCCCCAGCATTTT
clone size: many
V gene: TRBV20-1
J gene: TRBJ1-5
D gene: .

CDR3 protein: CASSPGQGAYGANVLTF
CDR3 DNA: TGTGCCAGCAGTCCGGGACAGGGGGCGTATGGGGCCAACGTCCTGACTTTC
clone size: .
V gene: TRBV12-3/TRBV12-4
J gene: TRBJ2-6
D gene: TRBD1

CDR3 protein: CASSQDRDYEQYF
CDR3 DNA: TGCGCCAGCAGCCAAGACCGGGACTACGAGCAGTACTTC
clone size: once
V gene: TRBV4-1
J gene: TRBJ2-7
D gene: .

CDR3 protein: CASSLAQVVYEQYF
CDR3 DNA: TGTGCCAGCAGCTTAGCGCAGGTAGTCTACGAGCAGTACTTC
clone size: many
V gene: TRBV7-8
J gene: TRBJ2-7
D gene: .

CDR3 protein: CASSEFLGGSYTF
CDR3 DNA: TGTGCCAGCAGTGAATTTCTTGGGGGGAGCTACACCTTC
clone size: many
V gene: TRBV25-1
J gene: TRBJ1-2
D gene: .

CDR3 protein: CASSQGLPNEQFF
CDR3 DNA: TGCGCCAGCAGCCAAGGCCTGCCAAATGAGCAGTTCTTC
clone size: many
V gene: TRBV4-3
J gene: TRBJ2-1
D gene: .

CDR3 protein: CARAGGYEQYF
CDR3 DNA: TGTGCCAGAGCGGGAGGATACGAGCAGTACTTC
clone size: .
V gene: TRBV7-6
J gene: TRBJ2-7
D gene: TRBD2

CDR3 protein: CASSLGRGETQYF
CDR3 DNA: TGTGCCAGCAGCCTTGGACGGGGGGAGACCCAGTACTTC
clone size: many
V gene: TRBV7-6
J gene: TRBJ2-5
D gene: .

CDR3 protein: CASNLGWGDYGYTF
CDR3 DNA: TGTGCCAGCAACCTTGGTTGGGGCGACTATGGCTACACCTTC
clone size: .
V gene: TRBV12-3/TRBV12-4
J gene: TRBJ1-2
D gene: .

CDR3 protein: CASSFADYEQYF
CDR3 DNA: TGTGCCAGCAGTTTTGCAGACTACGAGCAGTACTTC
clone size: .
V gene: TRBV12-3/TRBV12-4
J gene: TRBJ2-7
D gene: .

CDR3 protein: CAIGRPANTEAFF
CDR3 DNA: TGTGCCATCGGGAGGCCGGCCAACACTGAAGCTTTCTTT
clone size: few
V gene: TRBV6-1
J gene: TRBJ1-1
D gene: .

CDR3 protein: CSVESRLGNTIYF
CDR3 DNA: TGCAGCGTCGAATCCCGTCTAGGGAACACCATATATTTT
clone size: many
V gene: TRBV29-1
J gene: TRBJ1-3
D gene: .

CDR3 protein: CASSGGLVIGETQYF
CDR3 DNA: TGTGCCAGCAGTGGGGGACTAGTCATCGGAGAGACCCAGTACTTC
clone size: few
V gene: TRBV12-3/TRBV12-4
J gene: TRBJ2-5
D gene: TRBD2

CDR3 protein: CASSYSMDRSYNEQFF
CDR3 DNA: TGTGCCAGCAGTTACTCGATGGACAGAAGTTACAATGAGCAGTTCTTC
clone size: few
V gene: TRBV6-5
J gene: TRBJ2-1
D gene: .

CDR3 protein: CASSDRDEKLFF
CDR3 DNA: TGTGCCAGCAGTGACAGGGATGAAAAACTGTTTTTT
clone size: few
V gene: TRBV2
J gene: TRBJ1-4
D gene: .

CDR3 protein: CASNAGTFSYNEQFF
CDR3 DNA: TGTGCCAGCAATGCCGGGACTTTCTCCTACAATGAGCAGTTCTTC
clone size: .
V gene: TRBV28
J gene: TRBJ2-1
D gene: .

CDR3 protein: CSARGGGAYEQYF
CDR3 DNA: TGCAGTGCTAGAGGTGGAGGGGCCTACGAGCAGTACTTC
clone size: many
V gene: TRBV20-1
J gene: TRBJ2-7
D gene: .

CDR3 protein: CSAGQGAPNEQFF
CDR3 DNA: TGCAGCGCGGGACAGGGGGCCCCAAATGAGCAGTTCTTC
clone size: many
V gene: TRBV29-1
J gene: TRBJ2-1
D gene: TRBD1

CDR3 protein: CATKDRANTGELFF
CDR3 DNA: TGTGCCACCAAGGACAGGGCGAACACCGGGGAGCTGTTTTTT
clone size: few
V gene: TRBV15
J gene: TRBJ2-2
D gene: TRBD1

CDR3 protein: CASSRTGTYEQYF
CDR3 DNA: TGTGCCAGCAGCAGGACAGGAACCTACGAGCAGTACTTC
clone size: many
V gene: TRBV7-2
J gene: TRBJ2-7
D gene: TRBD1

CDR3 protein: CSARPKTLNSPLHF
CDR3 DNA: TGCAGTGCTAGGCCCAAAACGCTTAATTCACCCCTCCACTTT
clone size: many
V gene: TRBV20-1
J gene: TRBJ1-6
D gene: .

CDR3 protein: CASSDGPRTVTGELFF
CDR3 DNA: TGTGCCAGCAGTGATGGTCCTAGAACTGTCACCGGGGAGCTGTTTTTT
clone size: few
V gene: TRBV6-4
J gene: TRBJ2-2
D gene: .

CDR3 protein: CASSLRALNTEAFF
CDR3 DNA: TGTGCCAGCAGCCTCAGGGCGTTGAACACTGAAGCTTTCTTT
clone size: .
V gene: TRBV7-9
J gene: TRBJ1-1
D gene: .

CDR3 protein: CASSPLSRPTYNEQFF
CDR3 DNA: TGTGCCAGCAGCCCATTGTCGAGGCCGACCTACAATGAGCAGTTCTTC
clone size: .
V gene: TRBV28
J gene: TRBJ2-1
D gene: .

CDR3 protein: CSARGYGLAVADTQYF
CDR3 DNA: TGCAGTGCTAGGGGTTATGGACTAGCGGTAGCAGATACGCAGTATTTT
clone size: few
V gene: TRBV20-1
J gene: TRBJ2-3
D gene: TRBD2

CDR3 protein: CASSPPGQGYNEQFF
CDR3 DNA: TGTGCCAGCTCACCCCCCGGACAGGGATACAATGAGCAGTTCTTC
clone size: many
V gene: TRBV18
J gene: TRBJ2-1
D gene: TRBD1

CDR3 protein: CASSLFSPNTEAFF
CDR3 DNA: TGTGCCAGCAGTTTATTTTCCCCGAACACTGAAGCTTTCTTT
clone size: .
V gene: TRBV28
J gene: TRBJ1-1
D gene: .

CDR3 protein: CASRSATDTQYF
CDR3 DNA: TGTGCCAGCCGAAGCGCCACAGATACGCAGTATTTT
clone size: many
V gene: TRBV6-5
J gene: TRBJ2-3
D gene: .